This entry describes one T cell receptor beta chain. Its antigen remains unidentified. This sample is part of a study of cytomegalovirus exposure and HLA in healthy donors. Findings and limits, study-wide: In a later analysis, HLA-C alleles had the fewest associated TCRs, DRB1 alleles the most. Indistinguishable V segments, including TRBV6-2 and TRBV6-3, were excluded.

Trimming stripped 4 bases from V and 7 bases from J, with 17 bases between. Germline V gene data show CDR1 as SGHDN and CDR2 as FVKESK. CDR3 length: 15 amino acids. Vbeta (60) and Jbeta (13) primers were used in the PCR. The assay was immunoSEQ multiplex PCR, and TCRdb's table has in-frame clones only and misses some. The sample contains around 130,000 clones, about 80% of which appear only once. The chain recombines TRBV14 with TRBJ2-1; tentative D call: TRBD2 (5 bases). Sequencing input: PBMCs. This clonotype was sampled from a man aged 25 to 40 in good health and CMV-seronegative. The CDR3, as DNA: TGTGCCAGCAGCCCTAGCTCTGTGTATCTTAATGAGCAGTTCTTC. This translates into CASSPSSVYLNEQFF.